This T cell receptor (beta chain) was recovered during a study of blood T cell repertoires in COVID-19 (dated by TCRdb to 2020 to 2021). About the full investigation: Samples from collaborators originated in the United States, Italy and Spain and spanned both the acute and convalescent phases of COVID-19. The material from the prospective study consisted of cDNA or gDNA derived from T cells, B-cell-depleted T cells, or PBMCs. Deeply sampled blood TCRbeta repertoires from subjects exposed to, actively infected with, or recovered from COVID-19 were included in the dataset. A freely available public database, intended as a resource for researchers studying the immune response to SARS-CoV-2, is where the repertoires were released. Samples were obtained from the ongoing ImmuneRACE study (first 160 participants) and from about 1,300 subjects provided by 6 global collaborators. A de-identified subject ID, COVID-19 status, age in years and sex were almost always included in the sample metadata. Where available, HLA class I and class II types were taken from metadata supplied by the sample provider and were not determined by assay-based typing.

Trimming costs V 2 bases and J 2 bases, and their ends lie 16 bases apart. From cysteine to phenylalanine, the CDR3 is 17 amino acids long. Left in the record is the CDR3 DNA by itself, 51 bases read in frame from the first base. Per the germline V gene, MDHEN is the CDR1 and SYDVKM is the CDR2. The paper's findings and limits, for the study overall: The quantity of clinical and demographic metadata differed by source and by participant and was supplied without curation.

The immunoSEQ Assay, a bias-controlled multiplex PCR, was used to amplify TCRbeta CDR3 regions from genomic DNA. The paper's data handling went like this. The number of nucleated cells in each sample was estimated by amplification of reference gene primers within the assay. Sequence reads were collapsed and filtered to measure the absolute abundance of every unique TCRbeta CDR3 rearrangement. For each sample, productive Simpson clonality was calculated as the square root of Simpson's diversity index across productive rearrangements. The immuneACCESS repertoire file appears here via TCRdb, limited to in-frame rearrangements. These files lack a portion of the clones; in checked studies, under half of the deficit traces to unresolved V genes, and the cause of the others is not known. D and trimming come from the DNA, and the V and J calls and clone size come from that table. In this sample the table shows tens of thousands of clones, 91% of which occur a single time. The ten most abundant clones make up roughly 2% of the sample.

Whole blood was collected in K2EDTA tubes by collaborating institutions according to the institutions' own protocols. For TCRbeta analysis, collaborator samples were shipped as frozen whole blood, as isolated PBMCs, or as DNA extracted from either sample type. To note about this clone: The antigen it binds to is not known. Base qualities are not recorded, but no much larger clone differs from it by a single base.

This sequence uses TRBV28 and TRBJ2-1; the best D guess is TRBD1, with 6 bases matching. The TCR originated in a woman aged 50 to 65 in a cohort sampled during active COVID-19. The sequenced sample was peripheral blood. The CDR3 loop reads CASSLPTFGGTYNEQFF. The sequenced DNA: TGTGCCAGCAGTTTACCGACCTTTGGGGGCACCTACAATGAGCAGTTCTTC. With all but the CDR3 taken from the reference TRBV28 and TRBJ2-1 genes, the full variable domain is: DVKVTQSSRYLVKRTGEKVFLECVQDMDHENMFWYRQDPGLGLRLIYFSYDVKMKEKGDIPEGYSVSREKKERFSLILESASTNQTSMYLCASSLPTFGGTYNEQFFGPGTRLTVL.